This T cell receptor beta chain came from a study of Graves' ophthalmopathy and Graves' hyperthyroidism. Germline V gene sequence: CDR1 LNHDA, CDR2 SQIVND (reference sequence). The CDR3 consists of 15 residues. V dropped 5 bases and J dropped 5 bases, with 18 bases sitting between them. Investigators amplified TCR beta CDR3 regions from RNA transcripts. Second-round multiplex PCR followed a first-round RT-PCR using HTBI primers. TCRdb analysed the multiplex PCR reads with MiXCR anew, one entry per CDR3 protein. The sample lists some 750,000 distinct CDR3 sequences; roughly two fifths were seen once. The table lists this clonotype with many counts.

The chain employs TRBV19 and TRBJ1-1; D remains unclear. This receptor was taken from an adult man with Graves' ophthalmopathy. Sequenced sample: peripheral blood. The CDR3 nucleotides are TGTGCCAGTAGTCCCTACAGTCCGGGTTTGACTGAAGCTTTCTTT. This encodes CASSPYSPGLTEAFF.